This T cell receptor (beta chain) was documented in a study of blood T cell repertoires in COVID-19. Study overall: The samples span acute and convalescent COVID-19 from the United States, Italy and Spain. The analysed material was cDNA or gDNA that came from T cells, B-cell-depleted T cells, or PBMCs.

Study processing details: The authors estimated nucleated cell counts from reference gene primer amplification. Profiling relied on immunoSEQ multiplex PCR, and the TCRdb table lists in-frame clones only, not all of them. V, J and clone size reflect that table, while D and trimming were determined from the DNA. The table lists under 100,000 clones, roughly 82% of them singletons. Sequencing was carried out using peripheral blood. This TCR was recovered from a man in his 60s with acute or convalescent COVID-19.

CDR3 DNA: TGTGCCAGCAGCAAGGCCTCCGGGATCCTAAAGGGCTACGAGCAGTACTTC. As protein: CASSKASGILKGYEQYF. This chain links TRBV6-2 or TRBV6-3 with TRBJ2-7, with D perhaps matching TRBD2 (5 bases). CDR1 and CDR2 from the germline V gene are MNHEY and SVGEGT. Trimming removed 6 bases from V and 3 bases from J, with 24 bases in between. This CDR3 is built from 17 residues.